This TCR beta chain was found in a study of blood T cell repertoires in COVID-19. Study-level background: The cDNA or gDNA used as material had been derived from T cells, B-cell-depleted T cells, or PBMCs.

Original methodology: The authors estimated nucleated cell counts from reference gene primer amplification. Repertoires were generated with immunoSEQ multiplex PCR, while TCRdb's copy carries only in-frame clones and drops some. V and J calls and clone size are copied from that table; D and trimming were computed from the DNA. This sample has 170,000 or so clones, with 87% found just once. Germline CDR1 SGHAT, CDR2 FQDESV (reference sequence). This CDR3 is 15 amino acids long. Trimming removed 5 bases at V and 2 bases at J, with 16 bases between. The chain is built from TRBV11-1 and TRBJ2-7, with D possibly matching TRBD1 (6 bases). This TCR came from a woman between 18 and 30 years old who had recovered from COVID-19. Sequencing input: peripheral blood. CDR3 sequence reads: CASSLGQIPTYEQYV. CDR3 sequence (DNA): TGTGCCAGCAGCCTCGGACAGATCCCAACCTACGAGCAGTACGTC.